This T cell receptor (beta chain) originates from a study of shared clonotypes between healthy human individuals. Produced via immunoSEQ multiplex PCR; TCRdb's table is partial and in-frame only. Of around 2,000,000 clones listed, 85% to 95% are singletons. Only CD45RO-negative cells positively selected for CCR7 counted as naive CD8 cells, so terminally differentiated effector memory CD45RA+ cells were excluded. CDR3 length: 13 residues. The germline V gene has CDR1 MGHRA and CDR2 YSYEKL. Trimming took 0 bases from V and 6 from J, leaving 6 bases between them. The chain is built from TRBV4-1 and TRBJ1-5; no definite D call. The TCR sequence derives from a man aged 18-30 years in good health. Material: naive CD8+ T cells sorted from blood. The CDR3 nucleotides read TGCGCCAGCAGCCAAGATGAGCTTCAGCCCCAGCATTTT. Its translation is CASSQDELQPQHF.